Included here is one T cell receptor beta chain sequence, with context. What it binds is unknown. Primers: 60 Vbeta forward and 13 Jbeta reverse. The method was immunoSEQ multiplex PCR; TCRdb's version includes in-frame clones alone and lacks a portion of them. This table holds 200,000 to 250,000 clones, 80% to 85% found once. The entry originates in a study of cytomegalovirus exposure and HLA in healthy donors. Study results and limitations: The authors enumerated roughly 160 TCR beta chains as linked to cytomegalovirus. Later analysis associated a missense DCLRE1C variant with TCR beta V- and J-gene trimming.

The CDR3 spans 15 residues. Trimming cost V 6 bases and J 5 bases; bases outside gene matches: 5. Germline assignment: CDR1 MNHNS and CDR2 SASEGT. Likely unrecorded immune exposures existed in these nominally healthy donors. The rearrangement uses TRBV6-1 and TRBJ2-2; 11 nucleotides match TRBD1. Input material: PBMCs. This clonotype was sampled from a boy aged 2 to 9 in good health and CMV-seronegative. CDR3 amino acids: CASSAGTGGTGELFF. CDR3 nucleotide sequence: TGTGCCAGCAGCGCCGGGACAGGGGGTACCGGGGAGCTGTTTTTT.